This TCR beta chain was retrieved from a study of Ad26.COV2.S vaccination and SARS-CoV-2 variants. Overall study: The donor participated in the COV1001 trial, in its Ad26.COV2.S arm. Overall study findings and caveats: Post-vaccination spike-specific CD8+ and CD4+ T cell responses reportedly had substantial breadth.

About this clone: The antigen is undetermined.

Treatment reported: 15 to 20 received Ad26.COV2.S at low or high dose, single or two shots; 5 received placebo; per-sample allocation not given. Day 63 after the first injection of vaccine or placebo was the sampling time. Participants' vaccine, an Ad26 vector, delivered Wuhan-strain SARS-CoV-2 spike. Profiling relied on immunoSEQ multiplex PCR, and the TCRdb table lists in-frame clones only, not all of them. Here the sample spans a few hundred thousand clones, 83% being singletons. This CDR3 comprises 14 residues. J was trimmed by 7 bases and V by 4 bases; bases with no gene match: 6. Per the germline V gene, CDR1 is MGHRA and CDR2 is YSYEKL.

V gene TRBV4-1 combines with J gene TRBJ2-4; 8 bases line up with TRBD2. Specimen: peripheral blood, collected in a trial of Ad26.COV2.S vaccine versus placebo. The receptor was isolated from a person aged 18 to 59 who received the Ad26.COV2.S COVID-19 vaccine or a placebo. The CDR3 loop reads CASSPMGLGNIQYF. CDR3 bases: TGCGCCAGCAGCCCGATGGGACTAGGGAACATTCAGTACTTC.